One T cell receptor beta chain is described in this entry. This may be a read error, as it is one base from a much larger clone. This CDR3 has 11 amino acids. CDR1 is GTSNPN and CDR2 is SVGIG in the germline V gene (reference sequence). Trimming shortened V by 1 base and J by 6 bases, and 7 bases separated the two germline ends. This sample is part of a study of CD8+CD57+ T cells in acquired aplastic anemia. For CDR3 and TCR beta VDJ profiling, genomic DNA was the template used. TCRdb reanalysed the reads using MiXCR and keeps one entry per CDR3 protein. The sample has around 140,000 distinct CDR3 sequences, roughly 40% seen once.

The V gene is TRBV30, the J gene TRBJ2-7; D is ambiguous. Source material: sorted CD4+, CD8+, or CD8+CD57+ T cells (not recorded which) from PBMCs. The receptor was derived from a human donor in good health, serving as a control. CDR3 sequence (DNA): TGTGCCTGGAGTGACACCTGCGAGCAGTACTTC. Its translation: CAWSDTCEQYF.